This TCR beta chain originates from a study of T-cell reconstitution after alpha-beta-depleted transplantation in children. A TCRbeta library incorporating unique molecular identifiers was prepared. TCRdb re-called the PCR reads with MiXCR, one entry per CDR3 protein. The data show around 250,000 distinct CDR3 sequences, roughly 7.7% seen once. The study's findings and limits: The authors attributed T-cell counts and diversity one year after transplant mostly to newly produced T cells. For some patients, TCRbeta diversity was high at day 60 because of recipient T cells and thymic progenitors that survived. Several hundred graft clones that had expanded were reportedly the source of alpha-beta T cells about two months after transplant.

This clonotype was seen at least ten times. The antigen is unknown. CDR3 length equals 12 residues. V gave up 6 bases and J gave up 3 bases, with 8 bases separating them. The germline CDR1 and CDR2 sequences are LGHDT and YNNKEL (reference sequence). The specimen comprised PBMCs, mostly from graft donor cells, sampled 180 days after TCRalphabeta/CD19-depleted stem cell transplant. The V gene is TRBV3-1, the J gene TRBJ1-1; D is unresolved. The receptor comes from a male patient between 5 and 17 years old who had a stem cell transplant for acute lymphoblastic leukemia, so the T cells may come from the graft donor. DNA of the CDR3: TGTGCCAGCAGTAAATGGGACACTGAAGCTTTCTTT. This sequence encodes CASSKWDTEAFF.